Below are 12 T cell receptor beta chains sequenced from a single sample in a study of blood T cell repertoires in COVID-19. Produced via immunoSEQ multiplex PCR; TCRdb's table is partial and in-frame only. The sample carries 300,000 to 400,000 clones, around 89% recorded once. The sequencing sample was made of peripheral blood. The receptor source for this set is a woman between 45 and 65 years old with active or convalescent COVID-19.

The chain uses TRBV18 and TRBJ2-7; 8 bases are shared with TRBD1. The junction had 9 bases not matched to a gene; V was cut back by 1 base and J by 1 base. Germline assignment: CDR1 KGHSH and CDR2 LQKENI. This CDR3 contains 17 residues. The chain's CDR3 is CASSPLSLRTGSYEQYF. DNA for the CDR3: TGTGCCAGCTCACCACTTTCTTTAAGGACAGGGTCCTACGAGCAGTACTTC.

The J gene is TRBJ1-5, the V gene TRBV19; unclear D gene. The CDR3 runs 16 residues. Trimming shortened V by 5 bases and J by 3 bases, and 17 bases separated the two germline ends. The germline V gene encodes CDR1 LNHDA and CDR2 SQIVND (reference sequence). CDR3 loop: CASSFAPPTFNQPQHF. Written as DNA, the CDR3 is TGTGCCAGTAGTTTCGCGCCACCAACTTTCAATCAGCCCCAGCATTTT.

The chain employs TRBV11-3 and TRBJ1-1; weak D call: TRBD1 (5 bases). The germline V gene encodes CDR1 SGHNT and CDR2 YENEEA. This CDR3 comprises 13 residues. The ends were cut back, 2 bases at V and 7 bases at J, with 11 bases in the middle. CDR3 region: CASSLWTGGEAFF. The CDR3 DNA follows: TGTGCCAGCAGCTTATGGACCGGGGGTGAAGCTTTCTTT.

J is TRBJ1-2 and V is TRBV11-2; D is unclear. In germline, CDR1 is SGHAT, CDR2 FQNNGV. The ends were cut back, 5 bases at V and 5 bases at J, with 21 bases in the middle. The CDR3 is 16 residues long. Written as DNA, the CDR3 is TGTGCCAGCAGCCCACATCGCGGGCTGTACAAGTATGGCTACACCTTC. Translation: CASSPHRGLYKYGYTF.

The chain employs TRBV3-1 (or the pseudogene TRBV3-2) and TRBJ2-7; 11 positions agree with TRBD2. The CDR3 is 16 amino acids. From germline, CDR1 is LGHDT and CDR2 YNNKEL (reference sequence). Trimming took 4 bases from V and 4 from J; bases not matched to a gene: 9. This CDR3 reads CASSRQGTSGPYEQYF. CDR3 DNA: TGTGCCAGCAGCCGTCAGGGGACTAGCGGACCGTACGAGCAGTACTTC.

The J gene is TRBJ1-1, the V gene TRBV12-5; D may be TRBD1 (5 bases). The CDR3 sequence is 14 residues long. Looked up from germline, CDR1 is LGHNT and CDR2 is FRNRAP. V was trimmed by 1 base and J by 1 base, leaving 7 bases between them. CDR3 sequence: CASGLGTTNTEAFF. CDR3 bases: TGTGCTAGTGGTTTGGGGACAACGAACACTGAAGCTTTCTTT.

The chain combines TRBV5-1 with TRBJ1-6; 7 bases are shared with TRBD1. The J segment lost 4 bases and the V segment lost 4 bases, leaving 5 bases of the junction unmatched. Germline values: CDR1 SGHRS, CDR2 YFSETQ. The CDR3 extends over 15 amino acids. CDR3 nucleotides: TGCGCCAGCAGCAAGCCAGGGGGGTATAATTCACCCCTCCACTTT. As protein: CASSKPGGYNSPLHF.

The chain links TRBV5-8 to TRBJ2-1; tentative D call: TRBD2 (5 bases). The CDR3 consists of 14 residues. Germline CDR1 reads SGHTS; CDR2 reads YDEGEE. Trimming took off 6 bases at V and 13 bases at J, with 23 bases between the two ends. CDR3 residues: CASTLAPRAGKQFF. For the CDR3, the DNA is TGTGCCAGCACCCTTGCCCCGCGGGCCGGCAAACAGTTCTTC.

V and J are TRBV10-3 and TRBJ2-7; D is undetermined. Germline CDR1 reads ENHRY; CDR2 reads SYGVKD. This CDR3 has 11 amino acids. Trimming left V 5 bases short and J 3 bases short, with 5 bases between. CDR3 region: CAISSGYEQYF. The CDR3 region has the DNA TGTGCCATCAGTTCAGGCTACGAGCAGTACTTC.

The CDR3 DNA reads as TGCAGCGTTGACCTGGGGCAACGGAACACTGAAGCTTTCTTT. It specifies CSVDLGQRNTEAFF. The J gene is TRBJ1-1, the V gene TRBV29-1, with D possibly matching TRBD1 (5 bases). CDR3 length: 14 amino acids. The V gene lost 3 bases and the J gene lost 1 base, with 12 bases spanning the gap. Germline values: CDR1 SQVTM, CDR2 ANQGSEA.

The V gene is TRBV27, the J gene TRBJ2-1; TRBD2 matches at 12 bases. This CDR3 is 16 amino acids long. Germline values: CDR1 MNHEY, CDR2 SMNVEV (reference sequence). V trimming: 4 bases; J trimming: 4 bases; junction bases outside the gene matches: 5. CDR3 coding DNA: TGTGCCAGCAGTTCACTAGCGGGGGGACCGTACAATGAGCAGTTCTTC. It yields the protein CASSSLAGGPYNEQFF.

This clone occurred once. The V and J genes are TRBV7-9 and TRBJ2-7, with D perhaps TRBD1 (5 bases). The V end lost 4 bases, the J end lost 6 bases, and 7 bases lay between the germline ends. The CDR3 is made up of 11 amino acids. Germline V lookup: CDR1 SEHNR, CDR2 FQNEAQ (reference sequence). In nucleotides, the CDR3 is TGTGCCAGCAGCTCTCAGGGCGAGCAGTACTTC. Its protein product is CASSSQGEQYF.